These T cell receptor beta chains were read from a single sample in a study of control samples from healthy donors and cancer patients. Profiling relied on immunoSEQ multiplex PCR, and the TCRdb table lists in-frame clones only, not all of them. The sample has under 450,000 clones, over 75% seen once. Material: PBMCs. All receptors come from a man aged 35 to 55 with head and neck cancer. CDR3s include the opening cysteine and the closing phenylalanine or tryptophan. The D gene is left open where the match is weak. Some rows have no size entry. The others give once, few or many, or a class for an expanded clone.

TRBV5-1,TRBD2,NA,TRBJ2-2,TGCGCCAGCAGCTTGGGACTAGCGGGTACCCCCGGGGAGCTGTTTTTT,CASSLGLAGTPGELFF
TRBV28,TRBD1,NA,TRBJ2-7,TGTGCCAGCAATTCCCTGGACAGGGTAGATGGCGAGCAGTACTTC,CASNSLDRVDGEQYF
TRBV24-1,TRBD1,NA,TRBJ1-1,TGTGCCACCAGCGATAGACAGGGGGAGGGGATGAACACTGAAGCTTTCTTT,CATSDRQGEGMNTEAFF
TRBV4-3,TRBD1,NA,TRBJ1-2,TGCGCCAGCAGCCAAGCCTGGGACCAACCAGGGGGGGGCTACACCTTC,CASSQAWDQPGGGYTF
TRBV6-5,TRBD1,NA,TRBJ1-6,TGTGCCAGCAGTCTGGACAGGGTGGATTCACCCCTCCACTTT,CASSLDRVDSPLHF
TRBV6-2/TRBV6-3,TRBD1,NA,TRBJ2-6,TGTGCCAGCAGTTACCCCAGGGGGACGTCTGGGGCCAACGTCCTGACTTTC,CASSYPRGTSGANVLTF
TRBV5-1,NA,NA,TRBJ2-1,TGCGCCAGCAGCTTGGTCCCGGGGGCCGATGAGCAGTTCTTC,CASSLVPGADEQFF
TRBV7-9,NA,NA,TRBJ2-7,TGTGCCAGCAGCTTCGTTTCTATCGCAGGGCCGGACGAGCAGTACTTC,CASSFVSIAGPDEQYF
TRBV5-1,TRBD1,NA,TRBJ2-7,TGCGCCAGCAGCTTGAACAGGGGGAGTAACGAGCAGTACTTC,CASSLNRGSNEQYF
TRBV9,NA,NA,TRBJ2-7,TGTGCCAGCAGCGTATCGGATCCCTCCTACGAGCAGTACTTC,CASSVSDPSYEQYF
TRBV28,TRBD1,NA,TRBJ2-7,TGTGCCAGCAGTCCACAGGGGATCGTGAACGAGCAGTACTTC,CASSPQGIVNEQYF
TRBV30,NA,few,TRBJ1-4,TGTGCCTGGAGTGGGGGGGAGCGGGAAAAACTGTTTTTT,CAWSGGEREKLFF
TRBV7-3,NA,once,TRBJ1-1,TGTGCCAGCAGCGACGGGTCTCGAACTACCACTGAAGCTTTCTTT,CASSDGSRTTTEAFF
TRBV19,TRBD1,once,TRBJ1-5,TGTGCCAGTAGTCCCCAGACAGGGGCCAATCAGCCCCAGCATTTT,CASSPQTGANQPQHF
TRBV19,NA,NA,TRBJ2-7,TGTGCCAGTAGTATGAGACACCAAGGCTATATCTACGAGCAGTACTTC,CASSMRHQGYIYEQYF
TRBV28,NA,NA,TRBJ2-3,TGTGCCAGCAGTCAAGGGCTCATTTGGGGAGATACGCAGTATTTT,CASSQGLIWGDTQYF
TRBV28,NA,NA,TRBJ1-1,TGTGCCAGCAGTCCCAACAAGCTGGGGGTAAGGGACACTGAAGCTTTCTTT,CASSPNKLGVRDTEAFF
TRBV7-2,NA,few,TRBJ1-2,TGTGCCAGCACCGGTCGTAAAACCTACTATGGCTACACCTTC,CASTGRKTYYGYTF
TRBV14,TRBD2,NA,TRBJ2-3,TGTGCCAGCAGCTTTGGACTAGCGGGGTCGGATACGCAGTATTTT,CASSFGLAGSDTQYF
TRBV5-1,TRBD1,NA,TRBJ2-7,TGCGCCAGCGGCGCGAGACAGGGGGCCTACGAGCAGTACTTC,CASGARQGAYEQYF
TRBV6-1,NA,NA,TRBJ1-3,TGTGCCAGCAGTGAAGGCTTGGGGTCTGGAAACACCATATATTTT,CASSEGLGSGNTIYF
TRBV5-4,NA,NA,TRBJ2-2,TGTGCCAGCAGCTCCCCCGCTTCTCCCGGGGAGCTGTTTTTT,CASSSPASPGELFF
TRBV28,TRBD1,NA,TRBJ1-5,TGTGCCAGCAGTGAAGGCCGACAGGGTGGTCAGCCCCAGCATTTT,CASSEGRQGGQPQHF